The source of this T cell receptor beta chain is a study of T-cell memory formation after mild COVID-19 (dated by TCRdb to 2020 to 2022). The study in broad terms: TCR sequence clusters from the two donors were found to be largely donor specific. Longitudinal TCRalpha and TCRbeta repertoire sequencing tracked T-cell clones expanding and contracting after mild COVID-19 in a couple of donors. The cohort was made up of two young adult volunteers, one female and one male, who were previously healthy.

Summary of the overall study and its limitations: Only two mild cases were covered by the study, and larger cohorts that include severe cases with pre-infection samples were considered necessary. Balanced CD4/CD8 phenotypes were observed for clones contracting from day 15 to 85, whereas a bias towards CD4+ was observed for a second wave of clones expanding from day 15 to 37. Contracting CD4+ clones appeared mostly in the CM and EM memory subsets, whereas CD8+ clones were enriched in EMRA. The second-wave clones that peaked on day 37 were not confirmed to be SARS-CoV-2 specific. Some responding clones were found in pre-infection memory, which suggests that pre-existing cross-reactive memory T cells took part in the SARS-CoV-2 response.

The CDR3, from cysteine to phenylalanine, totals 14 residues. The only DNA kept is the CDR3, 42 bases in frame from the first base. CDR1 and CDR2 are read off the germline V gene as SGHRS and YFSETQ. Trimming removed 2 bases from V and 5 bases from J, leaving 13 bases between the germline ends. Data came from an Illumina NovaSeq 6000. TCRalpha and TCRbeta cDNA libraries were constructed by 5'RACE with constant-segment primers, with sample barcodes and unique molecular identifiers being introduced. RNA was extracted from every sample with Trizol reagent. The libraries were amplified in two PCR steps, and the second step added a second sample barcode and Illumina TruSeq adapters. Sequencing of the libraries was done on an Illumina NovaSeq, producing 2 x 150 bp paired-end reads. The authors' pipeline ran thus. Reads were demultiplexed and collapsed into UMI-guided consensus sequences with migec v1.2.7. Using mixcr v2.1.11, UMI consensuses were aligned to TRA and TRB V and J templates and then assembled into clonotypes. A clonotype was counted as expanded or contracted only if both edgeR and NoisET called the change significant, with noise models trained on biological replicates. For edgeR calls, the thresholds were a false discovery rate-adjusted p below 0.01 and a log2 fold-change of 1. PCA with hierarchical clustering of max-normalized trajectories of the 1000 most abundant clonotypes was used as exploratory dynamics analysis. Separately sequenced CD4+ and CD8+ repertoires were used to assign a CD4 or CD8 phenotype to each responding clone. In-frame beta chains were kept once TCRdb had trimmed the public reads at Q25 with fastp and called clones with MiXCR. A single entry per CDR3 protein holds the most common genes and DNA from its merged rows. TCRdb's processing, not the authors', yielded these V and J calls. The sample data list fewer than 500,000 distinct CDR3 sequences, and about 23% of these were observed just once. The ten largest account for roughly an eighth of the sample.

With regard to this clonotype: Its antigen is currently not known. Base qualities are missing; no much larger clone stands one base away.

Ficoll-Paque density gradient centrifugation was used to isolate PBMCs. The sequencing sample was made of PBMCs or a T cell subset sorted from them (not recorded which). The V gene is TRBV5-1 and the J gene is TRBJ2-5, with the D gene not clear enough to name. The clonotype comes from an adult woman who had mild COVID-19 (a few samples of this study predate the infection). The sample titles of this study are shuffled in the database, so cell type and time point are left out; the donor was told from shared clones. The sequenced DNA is TGCGCCAGCAGCTTCGGACCCGCCCGGGAGACCCAGTACTTC. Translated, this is CASSFGPARETQYF.